The 10 T cell receptor beta chains below all came from one sample that was sequenced in a study of blood T cell repertoires in COVID-19. Sequencing used immunoSEQ multiplex PCR; TCRdb keeps in-frame clones, though not all of them. The sample records some 44,000 clones, roughly 80% being singletons. The sequenced sample consisted of peripheral blood. These receptor sequences come from a woman aged 60 to 75 with acute or convalescent COVID-19.

The chain employs TRBV14 and TRBJ2-7, with TRBD1 matching over 7 bases. This CDR3 region has 15 residues. Germline V gives CDR1 SGHDN, CDR2 FVKESK. Trimming removed 1 base from V and 2 bases from J; junction bases left unmatched: 5. CDR3 sequence reads: CASSQGTGYTYEQYF. As DNA, the CDR3 is TGTGCCAGCAGCCAAGGGACAGGTTATACCTACGAGCAGTACTTC.

The gene calls are TRBV5-1 and TRBJ1-6; tentatively, D is TRBD1 (6 bases). CDR3 length equals 15 residues. The V gene's germline CDR1 is SGHRS and CDR2 YFSETQ. The V and J ends lost 6 bases and 6 bases respectively, with 16 bases between them. CDR3 loop: CASNSLGTTNSPLHF. For the CDR3, the DNA is TGCGCCAGCAACTCACTCGGGACAACTAATTCACCCCTCCACTTT.

The CDR3 loop reads CAWSSSGGDTQYF. The DNA for the CDR3 is TGTGCCTGGAGTAGCTCCGGGGGAGATACGCAGTATTTT. This chain uses TRBV30 with TRBJ2-3; maybe TRBD2 (6 bases). Germline CDR1 reads GTSNPN; CDR2 reads SVGIG (reference sequence). V lost 2 bases to trimming and J lost 5 bases, with 11 bases between them. This CDR3 comprises 13 residues.

CDR3 residues: CASSSGTSGWTGELFF. The DNA for the CDR3 is TGTGCCAGCTCATCTGGGACTAGCGGATGGACCGGGGAGCTGTTTTTT. The chain is built from TRBV18 and TRBJ2-2, with 11 bases fitting TRBD2. This CDR3 spans 16 amino acids. V shed 5 bases, J shed 5 bases, and the junction held 7 bases outside the gene matches. The germline V gene has CDR1 KGHSH and CDR2 LQKENI.

This chain links TRBV12-3 or TRBV12-4 with TRBJ1-5; D ambiguous. CDR3 length equals 13 residues. The V gene lost 5 bases and the J gene lost 5 bases, with 10 bases spanning the gap. The CDR3 coding sequence is TGTGCCAGCAGTCGCAACCAGGATCAGCCCCAGCATTTT. Its translation: CASSRNQDQPQHF.

The chain has TRBV7-2 and TRBJ2-7; TRBD2 matches 13 bases. The ends lost 5 bases at V and 2 bases at J; junction bases unmatched: 6. The CDR3 has 16 residues. Germline CDR1 and CDR2: SGHTA and FQGNSA. The CDR3 DNA reads TGTGCCAGCAGCACTAGCGGGGGGGCTAACACCTACGAGCAGTACTTC. It translates to CASSTSGGANTYEQYF.

The chain links TRBV6-5 to TRBJ2-7; 9 bases are a match to TRBD1. The junction had 4 bases not matched to a gene; V was cut back by 6 bases and J by 4 bases. The CDR3 has 13 amino acids. Germline CDR1 MNHEY, CDR2 SVGAGI. CDR3 nucleotide sequence: TGTGCCAGCAGGATAGACAGGGGGTACGAGCAGTACTTC. Translated, it gives CASRIDRGYEQYF.

The sample holds one count of this clone. V usage is TRBV5-4 and J usage is TRBJ1-6; 8 nucleotides agree with TRBD1. V shed 2 bases, J shed 7 bases, and the junction held 2 bases outside the gene matches. Germline assignment: CDR1 SGHNT and CDR2 YYREEE (reference sequence). The CDR3 runs to 14 residues. The CDR3 reads CASSLGQGNSPLHF. CDR3 DNA: TGTGCCAGCAGCTTAGGACAGGGCAATTCACCCCTCCACTTT.

The V call is TRBV7-9, the J call TRBJ2-1; 10 nucleotides line up with TRBD2. CDR3 length: 16 amino acids. CDR1 SEHNR and CDR2 FQNEAQ come from the germline V gene (reference sequence). The V gene end was trimmed by 11 bases and the J gene end by 10 bases; junction bases not matched to a gene: 20. The CDR3 nucleotides read TGTGCCCTGTTAGGGGGAGCTAGCGGGGGCCTGAGAGAGCAGTTCTTC. This gives the protein CALLGGASGGLREQFF.

The chain recombines TRBV27 with TRBJ2-7; D remains unclear. The germline gives CDR1 MNHEY, CDR2 SMNVEV (reference sequence). This CDR3 is 14 amino acids long. Trimming left V 4 bases short and J 0 bases short, with 10 bases between. The CDR3: CASSSMSDSYEQYF. Written as DNA, the CDR3 is TGTGCCAGCAGTTCCATGTCAGACTCCTACGAGCAGTACTTC.